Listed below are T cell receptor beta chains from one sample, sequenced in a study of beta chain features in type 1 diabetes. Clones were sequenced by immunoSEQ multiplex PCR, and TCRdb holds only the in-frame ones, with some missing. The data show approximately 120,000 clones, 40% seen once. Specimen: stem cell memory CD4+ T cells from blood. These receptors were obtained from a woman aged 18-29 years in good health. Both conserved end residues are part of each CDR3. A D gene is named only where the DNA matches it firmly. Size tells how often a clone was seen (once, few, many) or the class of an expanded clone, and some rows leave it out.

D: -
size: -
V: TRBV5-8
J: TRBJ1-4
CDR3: CASSSPGLRVATNEKLFF
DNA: TGTGCCAGCAGCTCTCCGGGACTGCGAGTTGCAACTAATGAAAAACTGTTTTTT

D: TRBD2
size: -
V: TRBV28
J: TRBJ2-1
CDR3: CASSQLAGRGEQFF
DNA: TGTGCCAGCAGTCAACTAGCGGGGAGGGGTGAGCAGTTCTTC

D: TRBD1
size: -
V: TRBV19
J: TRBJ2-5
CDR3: CASSPATGGETQYF
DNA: TGTGCCAGTAGTCCCGCCACAGGGGGAGAGACCCAGTACTTC

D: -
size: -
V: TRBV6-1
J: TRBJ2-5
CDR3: CASNEGGRRETQYF
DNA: TGTGCCAGCAACGAGGGGGGGCGTAGGGAGACCCAGTACTTC

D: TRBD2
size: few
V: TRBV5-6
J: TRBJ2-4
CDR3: CASSYLAGVGKNIQYF
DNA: TGTGCCAGCAGCTATCTAGCGGGAGTTGGCAAAAACATTCAGTACTTC

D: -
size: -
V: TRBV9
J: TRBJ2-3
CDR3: CANSVVSSPVGDTQYF
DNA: TGTGCCAACAGCGTAGTTAGCTCACCTGTTGGGGATACGCAGTATTTT

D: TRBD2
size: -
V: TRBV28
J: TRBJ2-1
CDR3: CASSPSGLAAFNEQFF
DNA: TGTGCCAGCAGTCCTTCGGGACTAGCGGCTTTTAATGAGCAGTTCTTC

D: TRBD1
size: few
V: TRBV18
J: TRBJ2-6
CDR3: CASSPPNRGRELLGANVLTF
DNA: TGTGCCAGCTCACCACCCAACAGGGGGAGAGAGCTTCTCGGGGCCAACGTCCTGACTTTC

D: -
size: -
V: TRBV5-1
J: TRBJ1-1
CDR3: CASRGQNTEAFF
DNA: TGCGCCAGCAGGGGCCAGAACACTGAAGCTTTCTTT

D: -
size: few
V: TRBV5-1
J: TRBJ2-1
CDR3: CASSLGYSYNEQFF
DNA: TGCGCCAGCAGCTTGGGGTACTCGTACAATGAGCAGTTCTTC

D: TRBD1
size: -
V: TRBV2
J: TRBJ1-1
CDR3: CASRSQGAETEAFF
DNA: TGTGCCAGCAGGTCTCAGGGGGCTGAGACTGAAGCTTTCTTT

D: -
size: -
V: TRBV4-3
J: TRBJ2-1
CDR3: CASSQEYGQLYNEQFF
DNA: TGCGCCAGCAGCCAAGAGTACGGACAGCTCTACAATGAGCAGTTCTTC

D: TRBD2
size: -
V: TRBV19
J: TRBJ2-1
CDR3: CASSKAGGPLYNEQFF
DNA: TGTGCCAGTAGTAAGGCGGGAGGGCCATTATACAATGAGCAGTTCTTC

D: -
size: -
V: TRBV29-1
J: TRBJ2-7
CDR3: CSVIGQYEQYF
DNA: TGCAGCGTTATAGGACAGTACGAGCAGTACTTC

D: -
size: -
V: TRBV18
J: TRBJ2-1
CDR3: CASSQRTDNEQFF
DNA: TGTGCCAGCTCCCAGAGGACAGACAATGAGCAGTTCTTC

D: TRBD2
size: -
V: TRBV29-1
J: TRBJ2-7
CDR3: CSVEPGLAGTYEQYF
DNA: TGCAGCGTTGAGCCGGGACTAGCGGGCACCTACGAGCAGTACTTC

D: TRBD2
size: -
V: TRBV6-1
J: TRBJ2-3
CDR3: CASSVAGVEDTQYF
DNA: TGTGCCAGCAGTGTGGCGGGAGTGGAAGATACGCAGTATTTT

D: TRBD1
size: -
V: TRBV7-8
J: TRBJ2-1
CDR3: CASSLAGTGGNEQFF
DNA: TGTGCCAGCAGCTTAGCCGGGACAGGGGGGAATGAGCAGTTCTTC

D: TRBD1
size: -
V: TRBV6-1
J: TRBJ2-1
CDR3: CATHRGLGEQFF
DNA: TGTGCCACCCACAGGGGGCTCGGTGAGCAGTTCTTC

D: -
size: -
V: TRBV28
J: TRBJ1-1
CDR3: CASSFPLGGDTEAFF
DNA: TGTGCCAGCAGTTTCCCCCTGGGGGGGGACACTGAAGCTTTCTTT

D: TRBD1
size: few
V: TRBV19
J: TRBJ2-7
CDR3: CASKISGTGVYEQYF
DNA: TGTGCCAGTAAGATCAGCGGGACAGGGGTCTACGAGCAGTACTTC

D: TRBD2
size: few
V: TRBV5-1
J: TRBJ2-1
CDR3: CASSLDLAGSYNEQFF
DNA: TGCGCCAGCAGCTTAGATCTAGCGGGCTCCTACAATGAGCAGTTCTTC

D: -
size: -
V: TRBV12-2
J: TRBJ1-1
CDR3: CASRLTPGVTEAFF
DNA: TGTGCAAGTCGCTTAACGCCAGGGGTTACTGAAGCTTTCTTT

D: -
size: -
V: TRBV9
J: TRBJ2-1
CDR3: CASAPISFETYNEQFF
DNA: TGTGCCAGCGCTCCAATAAGTTTCGAGACCTACAATGAGCAGTTCTTC

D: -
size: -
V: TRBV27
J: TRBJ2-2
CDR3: CASSLSRTGELFF
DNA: TGTGCCAGCAGTTTATCGCGCACCGGGGAGCTGTTTTTT

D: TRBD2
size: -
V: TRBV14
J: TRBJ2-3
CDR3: CASSQLAGDGTDTQYF
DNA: TGTGCCAGCAGCCAGCTAGCGGGAGACGGGACAGATACGCAGTATTTT

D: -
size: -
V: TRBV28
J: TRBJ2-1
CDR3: CASKQENYNEQFF
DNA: TGTGCCAGCAAACAGGAAAACTACAATGAGCAGTTCTTC

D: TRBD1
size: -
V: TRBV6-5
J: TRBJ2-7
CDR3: CASSYDRAVSYEQYF
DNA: TGTGCCAGCAGTTACGACAGGGCCGTCTCCTACGAGCAGTACTTC

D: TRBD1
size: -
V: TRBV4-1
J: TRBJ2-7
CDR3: CASSPMGQGRSYEQYF
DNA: TGCGCCAGCAGCCCGATGGGACAGGGGCGCTCCTACGAGCAGTACTTC

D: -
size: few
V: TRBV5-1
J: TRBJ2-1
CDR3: CASSTERTDNEQFF
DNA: TGCGCCAGCAGCACGGAGAGGACTGACAATGAGCAGTTCTTC

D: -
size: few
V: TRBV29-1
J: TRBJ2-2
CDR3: CSVGVLGGGDTGELFF
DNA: TGCAGCGTTGGTGTCTTGGGGGGAGGAGACACCGGGGAGCTGTTTTTT

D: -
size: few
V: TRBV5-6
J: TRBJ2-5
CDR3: CASSHWTVQETQYF
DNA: TGTGCCAGCAGCCACTGGACAGTACAAGAGACCCAGTACTTC

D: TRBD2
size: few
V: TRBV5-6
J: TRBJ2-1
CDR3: CASSLFGTTNEQFF
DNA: TGTGCCAGCAGCTTGTTCGGGACTACCAATGAGCAGTTCTTC

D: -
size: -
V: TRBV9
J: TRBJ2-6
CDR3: CASRGLESSGANVLTF
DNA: TGTGCCAGCAGGGGACTGGAGTCCTCTGGGGCCAACGTCCTGACTTTC

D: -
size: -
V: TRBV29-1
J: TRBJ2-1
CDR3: CSGSAGTEQFF
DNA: TGCAGCGGGAGCGCTGGGACAGAGCAGTTCTTC

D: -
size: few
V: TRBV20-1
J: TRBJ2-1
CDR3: CSAKLVRQFF
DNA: TGCAGTGCTAAACTAGTGCGGCAGTTCTTC

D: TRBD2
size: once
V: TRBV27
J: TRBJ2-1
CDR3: CASSFLAGTPYNEQFF
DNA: TGTGCCAGCAGTTTTCTAGCGGGAACCCCCTACAATGAGCAGTTCTTC

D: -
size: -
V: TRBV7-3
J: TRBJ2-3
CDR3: CASSQSTDTQYF
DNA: TGTGCCAGCAGCCAATCCACAGATACGCAGTATTTT

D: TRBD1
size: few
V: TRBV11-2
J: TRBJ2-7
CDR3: CASSLTGQPYEQYF
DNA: TGTGCCAGCAGCTTAACGGGACAGCCCTACGAGCAGTACTTC

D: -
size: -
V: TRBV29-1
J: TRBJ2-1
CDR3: CSVVVYLTESSYNEQFF
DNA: TGCAGCGTTGTCGTATACCTGACGGAGAGCTCCTACAATGAGCAGTTCTTC

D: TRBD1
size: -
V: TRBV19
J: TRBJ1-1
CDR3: CASSIMAGGSLGWVTEAFF
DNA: TGTGCCAGTAGTATAATGGCAGGGGGCTCTCTTGGCTGGGTCACTGAAGCTTTCTTT

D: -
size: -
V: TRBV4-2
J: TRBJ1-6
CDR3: CASSQVGNSPLHF
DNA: TGTGCCAGCAGCCAAGTCGGTAATTCACCCCTCCACTTT

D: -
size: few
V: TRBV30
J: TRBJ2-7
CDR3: CAWRSWRDSYEQYF
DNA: TGTGCCTGGCGGTCCTGGCGGGATTCCTACGAGCAGTACTTC

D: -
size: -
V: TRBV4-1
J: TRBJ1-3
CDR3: CASSQAPGQWNTIYF
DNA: TGCGCCAGCAGCCAGGCCCCGGGACAATGGAACACCATATATTTT

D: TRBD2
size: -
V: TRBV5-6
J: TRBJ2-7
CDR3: CASSRGVVYEQYF
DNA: TGTGCCAGCAGCCGGGGGGTCGTCTACGAGCAGTACTTC